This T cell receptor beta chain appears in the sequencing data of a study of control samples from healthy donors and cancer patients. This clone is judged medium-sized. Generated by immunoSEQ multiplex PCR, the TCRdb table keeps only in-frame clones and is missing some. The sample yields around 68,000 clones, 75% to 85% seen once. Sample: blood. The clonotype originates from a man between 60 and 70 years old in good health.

The CDR3 is CASSRTGLISGGYTF. The CDR3 DNA reads as TGCGCCAGCAGTCGGACAGGGTTGATATCGGGCGGCTACACCTTC. This sequence joins TRBV4-3 and TRBJ1-2; 8 bases align to TRBD1. The CDR3 contains 15 residues. After removal of 6 bases from V and 8 bases from J, the junction contained 14 bases not matched to a gene. The germline CDR1 and CDR2 sequences are LGHNA and YSLEER.